The rows below give T cell receptor beta chains drawn from one sample of a study of blood T cell repertoires in COVID-19. TCRdb keeps only in-frame clones here, not all; method: immunoSEQ multiplex PCR. Of approximately 90,000 clones listed, roughly 82% are singletons. Material for sequencing was peripheral blood. The origin of the receptors is a woman older than 75 with acute or convalescent COVID-19. Both conserved end residues are part of each CDR3. Fields, in order: J gene, D gene, clone size, V gene, CDR3 DNA, CDR3 protein. A D gene is named only where the DNA matches it firmly. A row's size may be missing; if present it is once, few, many or a size class.

J gene: TRBJ2-3; D gene: .; clone size: .; V gene: TRBV24-1; CDR3 DNA: TGTGCCACCAGTGATTTGGTGCAGGGAAAAGATACGCAGTATTTT; CDR3 protein: CATSDLVQGKDTQYF
J gene: TRBJ1-1; D gene: .; clone size: .; V gene: TRBV19; CDR3 DNA: TGTGCCAGTAGTGCACCCTTCCTCGGGGGGGCTGTTCGCACTGAAGCTTTCTTT; CDR3 protein: CASSAPFLGGAVRTEAFF
J gene: TRBJ1-3; D gene: .; clone size: .; V gene: TRBV9; CDR3 DNA: TGTGCCAGCAGTCTGGGGGGATTTGGAAACACCATATATTTT; CDR3 protein: CASSLGGFGNTIYF
J gene: TRBJ1-5; D gene: .; clone size: few; V gene: TRBV5-5; CDR3 DNA: TGTGCCAGCAGCTTACGGGTCAATCAGCCCCAGCATTTT; CDR3 protein: CASSLRVNQPQHF
J gene: TRBJ2-3; D gene: TRBD2; clone size: .; V gene: TRBV27; CDR3 DNA: TGTGCCAGCAGCCGTCAGACTAGCGGGAATACAGATACGCAGTATTTT; CDR3 protein: CASSRQTSGNTDTQYF
J gene: TRBJ2-3; D gene: .; clone size: .; V gene: TRBV27; CDR3 DNA: TGTGCCAGCAGTTGGACTGGAGATACGCAGTATTTT; CDR3 protein: CASSWTGDTQYF
J gene: TRBJ2-1; D gene: TRBD2; clone size: once; V gene: TRBV12-5; CDR3 DNA: TGTGCTAGTGGTTTGGGACTAGCGGGATCCTCCTACAATGAGCAGTTCTTC; CDR3 protein: CASGLGLAGSSYNEQFF
J gene: TRBJ1-1; D gene: .; clone size: .; V gene: TRBV28; CDR3 DNA: TGTGCCAGCAGTTTTGGGGGCCTTAGCGCTGAAGCTTTCTTT; CDR3 protein: CASSFGGLSAEAFF
J gene: TRBJ1-2; D gene: TRBD1; clone size: .; V gene: TRBV11-2; CDR3 DNA: TGTGCCAGCAGCTTGGGACAGGGATATGGCTACACCTTC; CDR3 protein: CASSLGQGYGYTF
J gene: TRBJ2-3; D gene: TRBD2; clone size: .; V gene: TRBV6-2/TRBV6-3; CDR3 DNA: TGTGCCAGCAGCCCCCCCCCGGGGGGAGATACGCAGTATTTT; CDR3 protein: CASSPPPGGDTQYF
J gene: TRBJ2-7; D gene: .; clone size: .; V gene: TRBV7-2; CDR3 DNA: TGTGCCAGCAGCTTAAGGCTCAGGGATCATCTAAGCTCCTACGAGCAGTACTTC; CDR3 protein: CASSLRLRDHLSSYEQYF
J gene: TRBJ2-7; D gene: TRBD2; clone size: .; V gene: TRBV15; CDR3 DNA: TGTGCCACCAGCAGAGAACAACTAGCGGTTAACGAGCAGTACTTC; CDR3 protein: CATSREQLAVNEQYF
J gene: TRBJ1-1; D gene: .; clone size: .; V gene: TRBV28; CDR3 DNA: TGTGCCAGCAGTTTCGGTGGGGGGGCGACCACTGAAGCTTTCTTT; CDR3 protein: CASSFGGGATTEAFF
J gene: TRBJ2-5; D gene: .; clone size: .; V gene: TRBV28; CDR3 DNA: TGTGCCAGCAGTCTCCCGGGCCAAGAGACCCAGTACTTC; CDR3 protein: CASSLPGQETQYF
J gene: TRBJ2-2; D gene: .; clone size: .; V gene: TRBV10-2; CDR3 DNA: TGCGCCAGCAGTGAGGGTCCGCGGGGAATCGTGTCGACCGGGGAGCTGTTTTTT; CDR3 protein: CASSEGPRGIVSTGELFF
J gene: TRBJ2-1; D gene: TRBD2; clone size: .; V gene: TRBV10-3; CDR3 DNA: TGTGCCATCAGTGAGCGGCGGGGACTAGCGGGAGAACTCATCCGCAATGAGCAGTTCTTC; CDR3 protein: CAISERRGLAGELIRNEQFF
J gene: TRBJ2-1; D gene: TRBD2; clone size: .; V gene: TRBV13; CDR3 DNA: TGTGCCAGCAGCTTAGGACTAGCGGGAGGGCCAGATCAGTTCTTC; CDR3 protein: CASSLGLAGGPDQFF
J gene: TRBJ1-3; D gene: .; clone size: .; V gene: TRBV15; CDR3 DNA: TGTGCCACCAGCCCCACACAGGGCTTCTCTGGAAACACCATATATTTT; CDR3 protein: CATSPTQGFSGNTIYF
J gene: TRBJ2-7; D gene: TRBD2; clone size: .; V gene: TRBV3-1/TRBV3-2; CDR3 DNA: TGTGCCAGCAGCCAAGATGCGGGGGGAGGAGAGCAGTACTTC; CDR3 protein: CASSQDAGGGEQYF
J gene: TRBJ1-2; D gene: TRBD1; clone size: .; V gene: TRBV6-5; CDR3 DNA: TGTGCCAGCAGCCCGGGACAGGTCTATGGCTACACCTTC; CDR3 protein: CASSPGQVYGYTF
J gene: TRBJ2-1; D gene: .; clone size: .; V gene: TRBV5-1; CDR3 DNA: TGCGCCAGCAGCTTGGAGGCGGTAAGCTCCTACAATGAGCAGTTCTTC; CDR3 protein: CASSLEAVSSYNEQFF
J gene: TRBJ1-2; D gene: .; clone size: .; V gene: TRBV7-2; CDR3 DNA: TGTGCCAGCAGCTTAACTCCCAGGGGTAAGGATGGCTACACCTTC; CDR3 protein: CASSLTPRGKDGYTF
J gene: TRBJ1-4; D gene: TRBD1; clone size: .; V gene: TRBV7-9; CDR3 DNA: TGTGCCAGCAGCTTAGGGACAGGTGAAGGAAAACTGTTTTTT; CDR3 protein: CASSLGTGEGKLFF
J gene: TRBJ2-5; D gene: .; clone size: .; V gene: TRBV5-8; CDR3 DNA: TGTGCCAGCAGCTTGGTAGGGGACATTGACCAAGAGACCCAGTACTTC; CDR3 protein: CASSLVGDIDQETQYF
J gene: TRBJ2-7; D gene: .; clone size: .; V gene: TRBV5-1; CDR3 DNA: TGCGCCAGCAGCTTGGACAGTCCCTACGAGCAGTACTTC; CDR3 protein: CASSLDSPYEQYF
J gene: TRBJ2-2; D gene: .; clone size: .; V gene: TRBV18; CDR3 DNA: TGTGCCAGCTCACCGGGGACTGAAGTCGGGGAGCTGTTTTTT; CDR3 protein: CASSPGTEVGELFF
J gene: TRBJ1-1; D gene: TRBD1; clone size: .; V gene: TRBV6-5; CDR3 DNA: TGTGCCAGCAGTCGGACAGGGGATGTAGAAACTGAAGCTTTCTTT; CDR3 protein: CASSRTGDVETEAFF
J gene: TRBJ2-5; D gene: .; clone size: .; V gene: TRBV2; CDR3 DNA: TGTGCCAGCACAAACTTAAGACAGGCCGGGGAGACCCAGTACTTC; CDR3 protein: CASTNLRQAGETQYF
J gene: TRBJ2-3; D gene: TRBD2; clone size: once; V gene: TRBV14; CDR3 DNA: TGTGCCAGCAGCCAAGGGCGGGGGGCGAGCAATACGCAGTATTTT; CDR3 protein: CASSQGRGASNTQYF
J gene: TRBJ2-5; D gene: .; clone size: once; V gene: TRBV11-2; CDR3 DNA: TGTGCCAGCAGCTTGAGGTCTCAAGAGACCCAGTACTTC; CDR3 protein: CASSLRSQETQYF
J gene: TRBJ2-2; D gene: TRBD1; clone size: .; V gene: TRBV11-2; CDR3 DNA: TGTGCCAGCAGCGTAAACAGGGGCACCGGGGAGCTGTTTTTT; CDR3 protein: CASSVNRGTGELFF
J gene: TRBJ1-1; D gene: .; clone size: .; V gene: TRBV11-3; CDR3 DNA: TGTGCCAGCAGCTTATCAGGGAGGGCTGGTGAAGCTTTCTTT; CDR3 protein: CASSLSGRAGEAFF
J gene: TRBJ2-7; D gene: TRBD1; clone size: few; V gene: TRBV2; CDR3 DNA: TGTGCCAGCAGGGGACAGGGGGGCTACGAGCAGTACTTC; CDR3 protein: CASRGQGGYEQYF
J gene: TRBJ1-2; D gene: TRBD1; clone size: .; V gene: TRBV10-3; CDR3 DNA: TGTGCCATCAGCGCGGACAGGAACTATGGCTACACCTTC; CDR3 protein: CAISADRNYGYTF
J gene: TRBJ2-7; D gene: .; clone size: .; V gene: TRBV5-1; CDR3 DNA: TGCGCCAGCAGGGGCTTATTCTACGAGCAGTACTTC; CDR3 protein: CASRGLFYEQYF
J gene: TRBJ1-1; D gene: .; clone size: .; V gene: TRBV10-3; CDR3 DNA: TGTGCCATCAGTGACGATACAGGGTTTCGCACTGAAGCTTTCTTT; CDR3 protein: CAISDDTGFRTEAFF
J gene: TRBJ1-2; D gene: .; clone size: .; V gene: TRBV19; CDR3 DNA: TGTGCCAGTAGTATCGGGACTGCTAACTATGGCTACACCTTC; CDR3 protein: CASSIGTANYGYTF
J gene: TRBJ1-1; D gene: .; clone size: .; V gene: TRBV10-3; CDR3 DNA: TGTGCCATCAGTGAGTCGCAGGGCGTAACTTTCTTT; CDR3 protein: CAISESQGVTFF
J gene: TRBJ2-2; D gene: TRBD1; clone size: once; V gene: TRBV2; CDR3 DNA: TGTGCCAGCAGTTCCAGGGGGACCGGGGAGCTGTTTTTT; CDR3 protein: CASSSRGTGELFF
J gene: TRBJ2-5; D gene: .; clone size: .; V gene: TRBV5-4; CDR3 DNA: TGTGCCAGCAGCTTCCTTGGAGGAGAGACCCAGTACTTC; CDR3 protein: CASSFLGGETQYF
J gene: TRBJ2-2; D gene: TRBD2; clone size: .; V gene: TRBV11-3; CDR3 DNA: TGTGCCAGCAGCTTAAGCGGGATGGGACCCGGGGAGCTGTTTTTT; CDR3 protein: CASSLSGMGPGELFF
J gene: TRBJ2-7; D gene: .; clone size: .; V gene: TRBV5-6; CDR3 DNA: TGTGCCAGCAGCTTGAGGGGCCGATACGAGCAGTACTTC; CDR3 protein: CASSLRGRYEQYF
J gene: TRBJ2-5; D gene: TRBD2; clone size: .; V gene: TRBV28; CDR3 DNA: TGTGCCAGCAGTTCTAGCGGGAGGCCCCAAGAGACCCAGTACTTC; CDR3 protein: CASSSSGRPQETQYF
J gene: TRBJ1-1; D gene: TRBD1; clone size: once; V gene: TRBV10-3; CDR3 DNA: TGTGCCATCAGCTCCGGGACAGGGATGGGGATGAACACTGAAGCTTTCTTT; CDR3 protein: CAISSGTGMGMNTEAFF
J gene: TRBJ1-5; D gene: .; clone size: .; V gene: TRBV19; CDR3 DNA: TGTGCCAGTCGGGACTATAGCAATCAGCCCCAGCATTTT; CDR3 protein: CASRDYSNQPQHF